The clone carrying this T cell receptor (beta chain) was counted ten times or more. The antigen remains undetermined. The assay ran at deep level. Data came from immunoSEQ multiplex PCR; TCRdb stores just in-frame clones and leaves some out. Counted here are more than 2 million clones, 95% occurring once; the ten biggest clones make up 0.1% to 0.15%. Donors, healthy HIV-negative adults, lacked recent acute infections or vaccinations. The record originates from a study of shared clonotypes between healthy human individuals. The study, taken as a whole, reports: Memory subsets generally showed smaller estimated richness than naive subsets did. Clonotypes shared by all four sorted-subset donors had higher generation probabilities than non-shared clonotypes.

This clonotype originated in a man aged 18 to 30 in good health. Sequenced input: naive CD4+ T cells sorted from blood. This sample's subset: CD45RA+ positively selected.

As DNA, the CDR3 is TGTGCCAGCAGTGATAATAGCTACAACTACGAGCAGTACTTC. Translating gives CASSDNSYNYEQYF. This sequence joins TRBV25-1 and TRBJ2-7; D unresolved. The germline gives CDR1 MGHDK, CDR2 SYGVNS. The CDR3 covers 14 residues. V shed 3 bases and J shed 3 bases, with 12 bases lying between them.